Following are 27 T cell receptor beta chains from one sample sequenced in a study of cytomegalovirus exposure and HLA in healthy donors. Clones were read by immunoSEQ multiplex PCR, and TCRdb kept only the in-frame ones, dropping some. Here the sample spans about 120,000 clones, 85% to 90% being singletons. The sequenced sample consisted of PBMCs. The receptors stem from a young woman in good health and CMV-seronegative.

The V call is TRBV19, the J call TRBJ2-7; 7 bases agree with TRBD1. CDR3 length: 13 amino acids. V trimming: 7 bases; J trimming: 3 bases; junction bases outside the gene matches: 6. The germline gives CDR1 LNHDA, CDR2 SQIVND (reference sequence). The CDR3 DNA sequence: TGTGCCAGTAAGCGGCAGGGGGACTACGAGCAGTACTTC. Its protein product is CASKRQGDYEQYF.

The CDR3 DNA reads TGTGCCAGTAGTATAGCACACTCTGGAAACACCATATATTTT. The encoded protein is CASSIAHSGNTIYF. V usage is TRBV19 and J usage is TRBJ1-3; unclear D gene. V was pared by 1 base and J by 0 bases, with 4 bases between. Looked up from germline, CDR1 is LNHDA and CDR2 is SQIVND (reference sequence). This CDR3 is built from 14 residues. Together with reference TRBV19 and TRBJ1-3, the CDR3 gives the full variable domain: DGGITQSPKYLFRKEGQNVTLSCEQNLNHDAMYWYRQDPGQGLRLIYYSQIVNDFQKGDIAEGYSVSREKKESFPLTVTSAQKNPTAFYLCASSIAHSGNTIYFGEGSWLTVV.

V and J are TRBV6-6 and TRBJ1-1; D gene ambiguous. CDR3 size: 13 residues. Trimming took off 5 bases at V and 6 bases at J, with 13 bases between the two ends. The germline V gene encodes CDR1 MNHNY and CDR2 SVGAGI (reference sequence). This CDR3 is CASSPLLSSEAFF. The CDR3 DNA reads as TGTGCCAGCAGTCCCCTCCTGAGCTCTGAAGCTTTCTTT.

This chain links TRBV15 with TRBJ1-6; D not resolved. With 4 bases removed from V and 3 bases from J, the gap between germline ends came to 10 bases. The germline V gene encodes CDR1 LNHNV and CDR2 YYDKDF (reference sequence). This CDR3 has 15 residues. The CDR3: CATSTSGVYNSPLHF. The CDR3 DNA follows: TGTGCCACCAGCACCTCCGGAGTCTATAATTCACCCCTCCACTTT. The full variable domain, completed using reference TRBV15 and TRBJ1-6, is DAMVIQNPRYQVTQFGKPVTLSCSQTLNHNVMYWYQQKSSQAPKLLFHYYDKDFNNEADTPDNFQSRRPNTSFCFLDIRSPGLGDTAMYLCATSTSGVYNSPLHFGNGTRLTVT.

V is TRBV5-1 and J is TRBJ2-1; 13 positions agree with TRBD2. Trimming cost V 7 bases and J 8 bases; bases outside gene matches: 0. Germline loops: CDR1 SGHRS, CDR2 YFSETQ. The CDR3 consists of 12 residues. CDR3 sequence reads: CASGLAGDEQFF. The CDR3 nucleotides read TGCGCCAGCGGACTAGCGGGGGATGAGCAGTTCTTC.

The chain recombines TRBV5-6 with TRBJ2-7; TRBD2 aligns across 9 bases. Germline V gene data show CDR1 as SGHDT and CDR2 as YYEEEE. The junction had 14 bases not matched to a gene; V was cut back by 4 bases and J by 9 bases. The CDR3 consists of 15 residues. The CDR3 region has the DNA TGTGCCAGCAGCCTGCGGGGGGGCCTGGGTTATAGGCAGTACTTC. It is translated as CASSLRGGLGYRQYF.

CDR3 bases: TGTGCCAGCAGTTCCGGGACAGGGTACCATGGCTACACCTTC. Protein sequence: CASSSGTGYHGYTF. The V call is TRBV28, the J call TRBJ1-2, with 9 bases identical to TRBD1. The CDR3 is made up of 14 amino acids. After removal of 4 bases from V and 6 bases from J, the junction contained 6 bases not matched to a gene. The V gene's germline CDR1 is MDHEN and CDR2 SYDVKM.

The rearrangement uses TRBV13 and TRBJ2-3, with 13 positions matching TRBD2. V lost 4 bases, J lost 3 bases, and 10 bases stayed unmatched. This CDR3 contains 18 residues. Looked up from germline, CDR1 is PRHDT and CDR2 is FYEKMQ (reference sequence). The CDR3: CASSSRGTSGDPTDTQYF. As DNA, the CDR3 is TGTGCCAGCAGCTCCCGCGGGACTAGCGGGGACCCAACAGATACGCAGTATTTT.

On this clone: Germline and junction disagree at one end, which may indicate a read error. This chain's CDR3 is CASSPQGTGANVLAF. CDR3 bases: TGTGCCAGCAGCCCTCAGGGAACTGGGGCCAACGTCCTGGCTTTC. This rearrangement joins TRBV7-9 to TRBJ2-6; weak D call: TRBD1 (5 bases). The CDR3 runs 15 residues. CDR1 and CDR2 from the germline V gene are SEHNR and FQNEAQ (reference sequence).

The V gene is TRBV12-5, the J gene TRBJ1-4, with 9 bases fitting TRBD1. Germline values: CDR1 LGHNT, CDR2 FRNRAP. The junction had 7 bases not matched to a gene; V was cut back by 0 bases and J by 8 bases. The length of the CDR3 is 16 residues. CDR3 sequence reads: CASGLVQGTGSEKLFF. CDR3 DNA sequence: TGTGCTAGTGGTTTGGTACAGGGGACAGGGTCCGAAAAACTGTTTTTT.

The chain combines TRBV9 with TRBJ2-5; 7 bases are a match to TRBD2. J was trimmed by 5 bases and V by 0 bases; bases with no gene match: 7. The CDR3 totals 15 residues. From germline, CDR1 is SGDLS and CDR2 YYNGEE. In DNA, the CDR3 is TGTGCCAGCAGCGTAGGAACGGGGGGTGGGGAGACCCAGTACTTC. The encoded protein is CASSVGTGGGETQYF.

J is TRBJ1-2 and V is TRBV5-1; D remains ambiguous. The V gene's germline CDR1 is SGHRS and CDR2 YFSETQ. V gave up 6 bases and J gave up 3 bases, with 18 bases separating them. The CDR3 covers 15 residues. Here the CDR3 DNA reads TGCGCCAGCACCGGCAAGACCAGTGGAGACTATGGCTACACCTTC. Translated, it gives CASTGKTSGDYGYTF. Looking up the rest from reference TRBV5-1 and TRBJ1-2 gives the full variable domain: KAGVTQTPRYLIKTRGQQVTLSCSPISGHRSVSWYQQTPGQGLQFLFEYFSETQRNKGNFPGRFSGRQFSNSRSEMNVSTLELGDSALYLCASTGKTSGDYGYTFGSGTRLTVV.

This clone was counted a single time. The chain links TRBV29-1 to TRBJ1-1; TRBD1 might be the D (6 bases). The CDR3 contains 11 residues. Germline V gene data show CDR1 as SQVTM and CDR2 as ANQGSEA. V lost 6 bases to trimming and J lost 4 bases, with 9 bases between them. The CDR3 nucleotides read TGCAGCGTGGGCAGGGGCACTGAAGCTTTCTTT. This sequence encodes CSVGRGTEAFF.

V is TRBV2 and J is TRBJ2-3; TRBD2 agrees at 11 bases. Germline V gene data show CDR1 as SNHLY and CDR2 as FYNNEI. The CDR3 spans 16 residues. V trimming: 6 bases; J trimming: 4 bases; junction bases outside the gene matches: 9. CDR3 protein: CASRALAGGGSDTQYF. CDR3 bases: TGTGCCAGCAGGGCGTTAGCGGGGGGGGGTTCAGATACGCAGTATTTT. Complete variable domain (other parts from reference TRBV2 and TRBJ2-3): EPEVTQTPSHQVTQMGQEVILRCVPISNHLYFYWYRQILGQKVEFLVSFYNNEISEKSEIFDDQFSVERPDGSNFTLKIRSTKLEDSAMYFCASRALAGGGSDTQYFGPGTRLTVL.

The rearrangement joins TRBV27 to TRBJ2-4, with D perhaps TRBD1 (7 bases). V gave up 4 bases and J gave up 6 bases, with 16 bases separating them. The CDR3 is 15 amino acids. Germline CDR1 is MNHEY and CDR2 is SMNVEV (reference sequence). DNA for the CDR3: TGTGCCAGCAGTTGGGACTTTCGGGACAGAAACATTCAGTACTTC. Its protein product is CASSWDFRDRNIQYF.

The chain has TRBV7-8 and TRBJ2-3; D is possibly TRBD1 (6 bases). Germline V gene sequence: CDR1 SGHVS, CDR2 FQNEAQ. The CDR3 runs to 15 residues. The germline V and J ends were trimmed by 3 bases and 2 bases, with 12 bases remaining between them. The CDR3 DNA reads TGTGCCAGCAGCTTTTGGGGGCGCGACACAGATACGCAGTATTTT. Its translation: CASSFWGRDTDTQYF.

This clone was counted between two and nine times. The chain links TRBV19 to TRBJ2-1, with 7 bases fitting TRBD1. The CDR3 contains 12 residues. Losses at the gene ends were 4 bases for V and 9 bases for J; bases not matched to a gene: 3. Germline V lookup: CDR1 LNHDA, CDR2 SQIVND (reference sequence). The CDR3 bases are TGTGCCAGTAGTAGCCACAGGGGTGAGCAGTTCTTC. Amino acid sequence: CASSSHRGEQFF.

The table lists this clone with a few counts. This chain joins TRBV16 and TRBJ1-1, with D tentatively TRBD1 (5 bases). From germline, CDR1 is KGHSY and CDR2 FQNENV. The CDR3 contains 12 residues. Between the trimmed V and J ends, which lost 3 bases and 6 bases, there was a span of 8 bases. CDR3 protein: CASSQGGAEAFF. For the CDR3, the DNA is TGTGCCAGCAGCCAGGGAGGGGCTGAAGCTTTCTTT.

CDR3 sequence: CASSLFTGILNGGYTF. In nucleotides, the CDR3 is TGTGCCAGCAGTTTATTTACCGGGATCTTAAACGGAGGCTACACCTTC. The chain combines TRBV28 with TRBJ1-2; D is uncertain. The V gene lost 1 base and the J gene lost 8 bases, with 20 bases spanning the gap. The CDR3 contains 16 residues. From germline, CDR1 is MDHEN and CDR2 SYDVKM.

This chain links TRBV5-1 with TRBJ1-1; the match to TRBD1 covers 7 bases. The V gene's germline CDR1 is SGHRS and CDR2 YFSETQ. This CDR3 contains 14 residues. The V gene end was trimmed by 1 base and the J gene end by 4 bases; junction bases not matched to a gene: 4. CDR3 residues: CASSLSQGGTEAFF. CDR3 DNA: TGCGCCAGCAGCTTGTCCCAGGGGGGCACTGAAGCTTTCTTT. Drawing the rest from reference TRBV5-1 and TRBJ1-1, the complete variable domain is KAGVTQTPRYLIKTRGQQVTLSCSPISGHRSVSWYQQTPGQGLQFLFEYFSETQRNKGNFPGRFSGRQFSNSRSEMNVSTLELGDSALYLCASSLSQGGTEAFFGQGTRLTVV.

This chain connects TRBV6-1 to TRBJ2-3; the match to TRBD2 covers 9 bases. Germline assignment: CDR1 MNHNS and CDR2 SASEGT. V trimming: 0 bases; J trimming: 8 bases; junction bases outside the gene matches: 9. The CDR3 has 16 residues. The CDR3 DNA follows: TGTGCCAGCAGTGAAGCGTCGGCGGGGGGGGCTCTTACGCAGTATTTT. It specifies CASSEASAGGALTQYF.

The chain carries TRBV7-2 and TRBJ1-1; 11 bases match TRBD1. The germline gives CDR1 SGHTA, CDR2 FQGNSA. Germline trimming cut 5 bases from V and 8 bases from J; bases unmatched to any gene: 10. The CDR3 covers 15 residues. This CDR3 reads CASSKRTGGASEAFF. The CDR3 DNA follows: TGTGCCAGCAGCAAAAGGACAGGGGGCGCGTCAGAAGCTTTCTTT.

The chain couples TRBV13 to TRBJ1-1; no firm D call. Looked up from germline, CDR1 is PRHDT and CDR2 is FYEKMQ (reference sequence). Trimming removed 5 bases at V and 6 bases at J, with 10 bases between. This CDR3 is built from 12 residues. The CDR3 DNA sequence: TGTGCCAGCAGCCTCCCCTACGCTGAAGCTTTCTTT. This translates into CASSLPYAEAFF.

The J gene is TRBJ1-2, the V gene TRBV2; maybe TRBD1 (6 bases). The germline V gene encodes CDR1 SNHLY and CDR2 FYNNEI. The CDR3 has 13 residues. V was trimmed by 6 bases and J by 7 bases, leaving 15 bases between them. DNA for the CDR3: TGTGCCAGCAGGCCCACAGGGCCGCCTGGCTACACCTTC. Amino acids: CASRPTGPPGYTF.

The chain carries TRBV4-2 and TRBJ2-5; maybe TRBD2 (6 bases). Per the germline V gene, CDR1 is LGHNA and CDR2 is YNFKEQ. CDR3 size: 14 residues. V lost 4 bases and J 1 base, leaving 10 bases between the germline ends. The CDR3 nucleotides read TGTGCCAGCAGCCCCGGGAGCGCCCAAGAGACCCAGTACTTC. Protein product: CASSPGSAQETQYF.

V gene TRBV7-6 combines with J gene TRBJ1-1, with D perhaps matching TRBD1 (6 bases). V lost 0 bases and J 0 bases, leaving 20 bases between the germline ends. The CDR3 has 19 amino acids. Germline V gene sequence: CDR1 SGHVS, CDR2 FNYEAQ. The CDR3 DNA follows: TGTGCCAGCAGCTTAGCGGGAGGGGGGGCCTCACCCATGAACACTGAAGCTTTCTTT. Translation: CASSLAGGGASPMNTEAFF.

V gene TRBV4-3 combines with J gene TRBJ2-7, with TRBD1 as a possible D gene (5 bases). The germline V and J ends were trimmed by 0 bases and 4 bases, with 7 bases remaining between them. Germline V gene sequence: CDR1 LGHNA, CDR2 YSLEER. The CDR3 totals 13 residues. CDR3: CASSQDQGYEQYF. For the CDR3, the DNA is TGCGCCAGCAGCCAAGACCAGGGTTACGAGCAGTACTTC.